What follows is one TCR beta chain and its context. Its antigen is not known. The sample originates from a study of identical twins. Study-wide findings and caveats: Partial confounding of zero-insertion analyses by invariant MAIT and iNKT cells was possible. Abundant beta clonotypes from cord blood bore fewer insertions; memory repertoires lacked this pattern. Modeled out-of-frame TCR alpha sharing in monozygotic twins fell below observed levels.

The CDR3 spans 17 residues. CDR1 is LNHNV and CDR2 is YYDKDF in the germline V gene (reference sequence). V lost 4 bases, J lost 1 base, and 6 bases stayed unmatched. MiXCR, run by TCRdb on the 5' RACE reads, gives a single entry per CDR3 protein. The sample carries some 230,000 distinct CDR3 sequences, over 5.5% recorded once. Another study also made use of these data, one on T cells expressing NK-cell markers. That report adds: In four donors, dominant clonotypes made up 28.3-60.1% of CD3+CD56-NKG2C+ cells.

Sequenced material: CD8+ T cells sorted from blood. This receptor was obtained from a young woman in good health. The V gene is TRBV15, the J gene TRBJ2-6; 8 bases map to TRBD2. For the CDR3, the DNA is TGTGCCACCAGCAAAGGGGGACTAGTGTCTGGGGCCAACGTCCTGACTTTC. Translation: CATSKGGLVSGANVLTF.